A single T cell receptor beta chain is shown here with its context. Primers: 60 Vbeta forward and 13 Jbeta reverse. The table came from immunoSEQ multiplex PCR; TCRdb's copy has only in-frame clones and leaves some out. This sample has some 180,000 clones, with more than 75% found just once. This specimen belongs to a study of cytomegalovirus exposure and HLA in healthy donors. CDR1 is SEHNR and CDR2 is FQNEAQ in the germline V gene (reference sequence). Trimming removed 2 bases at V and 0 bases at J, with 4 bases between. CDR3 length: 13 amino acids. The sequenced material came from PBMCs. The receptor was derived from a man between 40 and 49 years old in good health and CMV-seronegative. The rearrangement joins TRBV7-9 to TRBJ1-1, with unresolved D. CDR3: CASSLTMNTEAFF. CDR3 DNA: TGTGCCAGCAGCTTAACAATGAACACTGAAGCTTTCTTT.